The 25 T cell receptor beta chains given below trace back to one sample, sequenced in a study of identifying expanded T cells in peripheral blood. Only in-frame clones appear in the TCRdb table, and some are missing; sequencing was by immunoSEQ multiplex PCR. The sample yields 70,000 to 100,000 clones, about 90% seen once. Source material: blood. Receptors originate from a person aged 18 to 75 in good health.

The rearrangement links TRBV5-5 to TRBJ1-2; TRBD1 matches at 10 bases. CDR3 length: 15 residues. CDR1 and CDR2 from the germline V gene are SGHKS and YYEKEE (reference sequence). V lost 4 bases to trimming and J lost 4 bases; unmatched junction nucleotides: 7. CDR3 sequence (DNA): TGTGCCAGCAGCCTGGAAAGGACAGGGGGCTATGGCTACACCTTC. Protein: CASSLERTGGYGYTF.

V gene TRBV10-3 combines with J gene TRBJ1-6; possible D gene TRBD1, 5 bases. Deletions cut 10 bases from V and 7 bases from J, with 14 bases between. This CDR3 region has 13 residues. The germline V gene has CDR1 ENHRY and CDR2 SYGVKD. This CDR3 is CANQGKENSPLHF. As DNA, the CDR3 is TGTGCCAACCAGGGAAAAGAAAATTCACCCCTCCACTTT.

The chain joins TRBV28 to TRBJ2-3, with 8 nucleotides matching TRBD2. Germline V CDR1 and CDR2: MDHEN, SYDVKM. The CDR3 sequence is 16 residues long. J was trimmed by 2 bases and V by 8 bases; bases with no gene match: 12. CDR3 in DNA: TGTGCCAGCTCTATGGGAAAAGCGGGAGTCACAGATACGCAGTATTTT. It translates to CASSMGKAGVTDTQYF.

This chain's CDR3 is CASSPRTASYEQYF. As DNA, the CDR3 is TGCGCCAGCAGCCCCAGGACGGCCTCCTACGAGCAGTACTTC. The rearrangement links TRBV5-1 to TRBJ2-7; no reliable D call. Germline-derived CDR1 and CDR2 are SGHRS and YFSETQ. Deletions cut 4 bases from V and 0 bases from J, with 11 bases between. The CDR3 sequence is 14 residues long.

The V and J genes are TRBV28 and TRBJ1-2; no firm D call. Germline lookup yields CDR1 MDHEN and CDR2 SYDVKM. The V gene lost 3 bases and the J gene lost 8 bases, with 19 bases spanning the gap. This CDR3 comprises 15 residues. CDR3 loop: CASSFMTGPEGGYTF. The CDR3, as DNA: TGTGCCAGCAGTTTCATGACCGGTCCAGAGGGCGGCTACACCTTC.

The chain couples TRBV6-1 to TRBJ2-2; D gene ambiguous. Germline V gene sequence: CDR1 MNHNS, CDR2 SASEGT. Trimming removed 2 bases at V and 2 bases at J, with 6 bases between. There are 14 residues in the CDR3. CDR3 amino acids: CASSEQPNTGELFF. As DNA, the CDR3 is TGTGCCAGCAGTGAACAGCCTAACACCGGGGAGCTGTTTTTT.

This chain connects TRBV7-3 to TRBJ2-7; D perhaps matches TRBD1 (5 bases). Between the trimmed V and J ends, which lost 6 bases and 0 bases, there was a span of 15 bases. CDR1 SGHTA and CDR2 FQGTGA come from the germline V gene. The length of the CDR3 is 15 residues. In DNA, the CDR3 is TGTGCCAGCAGTCCTGCCCCAGGGAACTCCTACGAGCAGTACTTC. Amino acid sequence: CASSPAPGNSYEQYF.

The J gene is TRBJ2-3, the V gene TRBV15; 7 nucleotides align to TRBD1. Trimming took 1 base from V and 0 from J; bases not matched to a gene: 1. The CDR3 consists of 15 residues. Germline CDR1 is LNHNV and CDR2 is YYDKDF (reference sequence). CDR3 region: CATSRARGSTDTQYF. The CDR3 DNA follows: TGTGCCACCAGCAGAGCCAGGGGGAGCACAGATACGCAGTATTTT.

In nucleotides, the CDR3 is TGTGCCAGCAGCGTAGGCCTAGCGGGAGGGGATAATGAGCAGTTCTTC. It codes for CASSVGLAGGDNEQFF. The gene calls are TRBV9 and TRBJ2-1, with TRBD2 identical over 12 bases. This CDR3 is 16 amino acids long. Germline V gives CDR1 SGDLS, CDR2 YYNGEE. V shed 0 bases, J shed 7 bases, and the junction held 5 bases outside the gene matches.

The CDR3 nucleotides are TGTGCCAGCCGGAGGGACAGCTATGGCTACACCTTC. Amino acids: CASRRDSYGYTF. The chain is built from TRBV2 and TRBJ1-2, with TRBD1 identical over 7 bases. Germline values: CDR1 SNHLY, CDR2 FYNNEI. Germline trimming cut 8 bases from V and 4 bases from J; bases unmatched to any gene: 4. The length of the CDR3 is 12 residues.

The chain joins TRBV28 to TRBJ2-7; the match to TRBD1 covers 9 bases. J was trimmed by 6 bases and V by 10 bases; bases with no gene match: 10. The CDR3 length is 13 residues. CDR1 is MDHEN, CDR2 SYDVKM, per germline. Here the CDR3 reads CATYRGPVAEQYF. The CDR3, as DNA: TGTGCCACGTACAGGGGGCCGGTCGCCGAGCAGTACTTC.

The rearrangement joins TRBV5-4 to TRBJ2-4; possible D gene TRBD2, 6 bases. V shed 3 bases and J shed 9 bases, with 16 bases lying between them. Germline CDR1 and CDR2: SGHNT and YYREEE (reference sequence). CDR3 length: 14 amino acids. CDR3 protein: CASSSDSGGPIQYF. In DNA form, the CDR3 reads TGTGCCAGCAGCTCGGACTCCGGGGGTCCCATTCAGTACTTC.

The chain carries TRBV7-2 and TRBJ2-1; D is possibly TRBD2 (6 bases). Germline lookup yields CDR1 SGHTA and CDR2 FQGNSA. The germline V and J ends were trimmed by 7 bases and 2 bases, with 12 bases remaining between them. This CDR3 is 14 amino acids long. CDR3 nucleotides: TGTGCCAGCAACACCCTAGCGCCCTACAATGAGCAGTTCTTC. Amino acid sequence: CASNTLAPYNEQFF.

In this sample, this clone turned up once. This chain joins TRBV20-1 and TRBJ1-1; 7 nucleotides align to TRBD1. With V trimmed by 5 bases and J by 7 bases, 4 bases remained unmatched. The CDR3 is made up of 11 amino acids. The germline V gene encodes CDR1 DFQATT and CDR2 SNEGSKA (reference sequence). CDR3 bases: TGCAGTGCTCCGGACAGGAATGAAGCTTTCTTT. The encoded protein is CSAPDRNEAFF.

The genes are TRBV19 and TRBJ1-4; D remains unclear. The CDR3 covers 15 residues. The V gene's germline CDR1 is LNHDA and CDR2 SQIVND (reference sequence). Trimming removed 3 bases from V and 0 bases from J, with 8 bases in between. CDR3 nucleotides: TGTGCCAGTAGTATCCAGACTTCAACTAATGAAAAACTGTTTTTT. Residues: CASSIQTSTNEKLFF.

The V call is TRBV19, the J call TRBJ1-2, with 8 bases that match TRBD1. The CDR3 is made up of 15 amino acids. Germline V gives CDR1 LNHDA, CDR2 SQIVND (reference sequence). Trimming took 5 bases from V and 4 from J; bases not matched to a gene: 9. CDR3 residues: CASSAGQGISYGYTF. CDR3 coding DNA: TGTGCCAGTAGTGCCGGACAGGGCATTAGCTATGGCTACACCTTC. Using reference TRBV19 and TRBJ1-2 for the parts outside the CDR3, the full variable domain is DGGITQSPKYLFRKEGQNVTLSCEQNLNHDAMYWYRQDPGQGLRLIYYSQIVNDFQKGDIAEGYSVSREKKESFPLTVTSAQKNPTAFYLCASSAGQGISYGYTFGSGTRLTVV.

The chain joins TRBV6-4 to TRBJ2-6; TRBD1 matches 7 bases. The germline V gene encodes CDR1 MRHNA and CDR2 SNTAGT. The CDR3 length is 16 residues. V lost 6 bases and J lost 2; bases outside the gene matches: 7. The CDR3 DNA follows: TGTGCCAGCAGCCTGGACAGGAGTACTGGGGCCAACGTCCTGACTTTC. Residues: CASSLDRSTGANVLTF.

The chain uses TRBV19 and TRBJ1-1; 8 bases are shared with TRBD1. The germline V gene encodes CDR1 LNHDA and CDR2 SQIVND (reference sequence). V gave up 5 bases and J gave up 4 bases; unmatched junction bases: 9. The length of the CDR3 is 15 residues. The CDR3 DNA reads TGTGCCAGTAGTCCCCGACAGGGGCGAGGCACTGAAGCTTTCTTT. Its protein is CASSPRQGRGTEAFF.

This chain connects TRBV30 to TRBJ2-1; D ambiguous. V lost 5 bases to trimming and J lost 0 bases, with 11 bases between them. The CDR3 has 14 amino acids. Germline assignment: CDR1 GTSNPN and CDR2 SVGIG (reference sequence). The CDR3 protein is CAWVTSSSYNEQFF. The CDR3 DNA reads as TGTGCCTGGGTGACCAGCAGCTCCTACAATGAGCAGTTCTTC.

The table lists this clone with a count of one. The chain recombines TRBV27 with TRBJ2-7; 9 positions agree with TRBD2. CDR3 length equals 17 residues. V lost 5 bases, J lost 7 bases, and 18 bases stayed unmatched. Germline V lookup: CDR1 MNHEY, CDR2 SMNVEV (reference sequence). The CDR3 loop reads CASSTGTSNARRGEQYF. For the CDR3, the DNA is TGTGCCAGCAGTACCGGGACTAGCAATGCGCGTAGGGGGGAGCAGTACTTC.

V usage is TRBV30 and J usage is TRBJ2-5; D perhaps matches TRBD1 (6 bases). Germline values: CDR1 GTSNPN, CDR2 SVGIG (reference sequence). The V gene lost 1 base and the J gene lost 5 bases, with 17 bases spanning the gap. The CDR3 sequence is 15 residues long. CDR3 DNA sequence: TGTGCCTGGAGTGGGGGGCTGCGAAACTGGGAGACCCAGTACTTC. It translates to CAWSGGLRNWETQYF.

V and J are TRBV6-6 and TRBJ2-7, with 9 bases lining up with TRBD1. The germline V gene encodes CDR1 MNHNY and CDR2 SVGAGI (reference sequence). The V gene end was trimmed by 0 bases and the J gene end by 3 bases; junction bases not matched to a gene: 6. This CDR3 is 16 amino acids long. The CDR3 region has the DNA TGTGCCAGCAGTTACTCGCCACAGGGGGCGCTCTACGAGCAGTACTTC. This translates into CASSYSPQGALYEQYF.

Sample share makes this clone medium-sized. The chain couples TRBV6-1 to TRBJ1-5; D may be TRBD1 (6 bases). The germline CDR1 and CDR2 sequences are MNHNS and SASEGT. CDR3 length: 16 residues. The V end was cut by 2 bases, the J end by 3 bases, with 14 bases between. The CDR3 reads CASSESPGGDNQPQHF. The CDR3, as DNA: TGTGCCAGCAGTGAATCTCCGGGGGGCGACAATCAGCCCCAGCATTTT.

J is TRBJ2-3 and V is TRBV2; D not resolved. This CDR3 has 16 residues. The germline V and J ends were trimmed by 6 bases and 0 bases, with 16 bases remaining between them. Per the germline V gene, CDR1 is SNHLY and CDR2 is FYNNEI. CDR3 amino acids: CASSPVAGYSTDTQYF. Written as DNA, the CDR3 is TGTGCCAGCAGCCCGGTGGCTGGGTATAGCACAGATACGCAGTATTTT.

The chain employs TRBV5-4 and TRBJ1-1; a possible D gene is TRBD1 (6 bases). The germline V gene encodes CDR1 SGHNT and CDR2 YYREEE (reference sequence). The V end was cut by 0 bases, the J end by 10 bases, with 19 bases between. This CDR3 comprises 15 residues. CDR3 region: CASSLEGHRTQRAFF. The CDR3 nucleotides are TGTGCCAGCAGCTTGGAGGGACACAGGACGCAACGAGCTTTCTTT.